This TCR beta chain was recovered during a study of shared clonotypes between healthy human individuals. Notes on the study in general: Genetic and exposure-history diversity was limited by the few donors.

Trimming removed 5 bases at V and 2 bases at J, with 13 bases between. The CDR3 runs to 14 residues. Germline V lookup: CDR1 SGHRS, CDR2 YFSETQ. Sequenced by immunoSEQ multiplex PCR; TCRdb stores in-frame clones only, minus some. The sample yields under 750,000 clones, approximately 72% seen once. A note on this clone: Antigen specificity is unknown.

Sequenced sample: memory CD4+ T cells sorted from blood. Subset denoted: CD45RA-negative fraction. The chain recombines TRBV5-1 with TRBJ1-1, with D possibly matching TRBD1 (5 bases). The sequence derives from a young woman in good health. The CDR3 loop is CASSRGPSNTEAFF. CDR3 bases: TGCGCCAGCAGTAGGGGTCCGAGTAACACTGAAGCTTTCTTT.